These 12 T cell receptor beta chains originate from one sample sequenced in a study of blood T cell repertoires in COVID-19. Using immunoSEQ multiplex PCR, the repertoire was profiled, and TCRdb retains in-frame clones only, with some absent. The table includes a few hundred thousand clones, 70% to 90% detected once. The sequencing input was peripheral blood. The source is a human donor in a cohort sampled during active COVID-19.

The chain links TRBV7-8 to TRBJ2-7, with a tentative D call TRBD2 (5 bases). This CDR3 spans 13 amino acids. Trimming shortened V by 7 bases and J by 3 bases, and 13 bases separated the two germline ends. The germline V gene encodes CDR1 SGHVS and CDR2 FQNEAQ. As DNA, the CDR3 is TGTGCCAGCACCCGACCGGACTTCTACGAGCAGTACTTC. It is translated as CASTRPDFYEQYF.

This clone occurred once. The V gene is TRBV9, the J gene TRBJ2-1; TRBD2 is a possible D gene (5 bases). Germline CDR1 is SGDLS and CDR2 is YYNGEE. The CDR3 is made up of 17 amino acids. V was trimmed by 0 bases and J by 0 bases, leaving 13 bases between them. The CDR3: CASSVGFLTSSYNEQFF. The CDR3 DNA sequence: TGTGCCAGCAGCGTAGGATTCCTTACTAGCTCCTACAATGAGCAGTTCTTC. The entire variable domain, with the rest obtained from reference TRBV9 and TRBJ2-1, is as follows: DSGVTQTPKHLITATGQRVTLRCSPRSGDLSVYWYQQSLDQGLQFLIQYYNGEERAKGNILERFSAQQFPDLHSELNLSSLELGDSALYFCASSVGFLTSSYNEQFFGPGTRLTVL.

V usage is TRBV28 and J usage is TRBJ1-4; the D gene is possibly TRBD1 (6 bases). Germline-derived CDR1 and CDR2 are MDHEN and SYDVKM. This CDR3 has 14 residues. Trimming took off 2 bases at V and 7 bases at J, with 11 bases between the two ends. CDR3 sequence reads: CASSLARGGEKLFF. CDR3 coding DNA: TGTGCCAGCAGTTTAGCCAGGGGTGGTGAAAAACTGTTTTTT. Combining the CDR3 with reference TRBV28 and TRBJ1-4 gives the whole variable domain DVKVTQSSRYLVKRTGEKVFLECVQDMDHENMFWYRQDPGLGLRLIYFSYDVKMKEKGDIPEGYSVSREKKERFSLILESASTNQTSMYLCASSLARGGEKLFFGSGTQLSVL.

The chain joins TRBV7-3 to TRBJ2-3; D possibly corresponds to TRBD2 (6 bases). V was clipped by 5 bases and J by 7 bases, with 16 bases between them. CDR1 SGHTA and CDR2 FQGTGA come from the germline V gene. The CDR3 consists of 14 residues. Here the CDR3 DNA reads TGTGCCAGCAGCCCGGGACTGGAAAGTAATACGCAGTATTTT. It specifies CASSPGLESNTQYF.

Only one count was recorded for this clone. The chain recombines TRBV5-1 with TRBJ2-7, with a tentative D call TRBD1 (5 bases). V was pared by 7 bases and J by 6 bases, with 17 bases between. The CDR3 loop spans 13 amino acids. Germline CDR1 reads SGHRS; CDR2 reads YFSETQ. The CDR3 loop is CASAQAGFREQYF. The CDR3 DNA follows: TGCGCCAGCGCCCAGGCAGGGTTTCGCGAGCAGTACTTC.

The chain's CDR3 is CASWDRGSGTPNEQFF. The CDR3 region has the DNA TGCGCCAGCTGGGACAGGGGATCTGGGACCCCCAATGAGCAGTTCTTC. This chain connects TRBV5-1 to TRBJ2-1; the match to TRBD1 covers 10 bases. CDR3 length: 16 amino acids. With V trimmed by 7 bases and J by 6 bases, 13 bases remained unmatched. Germline assignment: CDR1 SGHRS and CDR2 YFSETQ.

The chain combines TRBV4-1 with TRBJ2-2; D uncertain. This CDR3 contains 15 residues. The germline V gene encodes CDR1 MGHRA and CDR2 YSYEKL. Trimming removed 3 bases at V and 6 bases at J, with 14 bases between. The CDR3 DNA is TGCGCCAGCAGCCACCAGGAAGAACATGCCGGGGAGCTGTTTTTT. It specifies CASSHQEEHAGELFF.

This clone was detected only once. The rearrangement links TRBV2 to TRBJ1-2; 8 nucleotides line up with TRBD1. Germline lookup yields CDR1 SNHLY and CDR2 FYNNEI. V was clipped by 7 bases and J by 4 bases; unmatched bases: 17. CDR3 length: 17 residues. The CDR3 DNA reads TGTGCCAGCAATACCGCCAGGGGGCGAATAGCCACCTATGGCTACACCTTC. Translated: CASNTARGRIATYGYTF.

The chain combines TRBV10-3 with TRBJ1-1; tentatively, D is TRBD1 (6 bases). This CDR3 contains 15 residues. Germline V gives CDR1 ENHRY, CDR2 SYGVKD. Trimming removed 4 bases from V and 0 bases from J, with 12 bases in between. CDR3 bases: TGTGCCATCAGTGGAGGGGGTTCCATGAACACTGAAGCTTTCTTT. As protein: CAISGGGSMNTEAFF.

CDR3 residues: CATLTSGDYEQYF. CDR3 DNA sequence: TGTGCCACCTTAACTAGCGGTGACTACGAGCAGTACTTC. The rearrangement uses TRBV28 and TRBJ2-7; 8 nucleotides line up with TRBD2. The CDR3 runs 13 residues. Trimming at V came to 10 bases and at J to 3 bases, leaving 8 bases not matched to a gene. The germline gives CDR1 MDHEN, CDR2 SYDVKM.

The chain links TRBV7-6 to TRBJ2-7; 9 bases are shared with TRBD1. Germline V CDR1 and CDR2: SGHVS, FNYEAQ. The CDR3 length is 13 residues. V gave up 5 bases and J gave up 4 bases; unmatched junction bases: 3. In DNA form, the CDR3 reads TGTGCCAGCAGCGAGGACAGGGGTTACGAGCAGTACTTC. This sequence encodes CASSEDRGYEQYF.

The chain is built from TRBV3-1 (or the pseudogene TRBV3-2) and TRBJ1-5, with D hard to call. CDR1 is LGHDT and CDR2 is YNNKEL in the germline V gene (reference sequence). The V end was cut by 5 bases, the J end by 5 bases, with 10 bases between. CDR3 length equals 13 residues. CDR3 protein: CASSNGEDQPQHF. The CDR3 DNA reads TGTGCCAGCAGCAACGGGGAGGATCAGCCCCAGCATTTT.